Below are 6 T cell receptor beta chains sequenced from a single sample in a study of blood T cell repertoires in COVID-19. Some clones are missing from TCRdb's copy, which holds only in-frame ones; the method was immunoSEQ multiplex PCR. The data hold around 300,000 clones, with 89% observed a single time. Sequences were obtained from PBMCs or T cells enriched from blood (not recorded which). The receptors come from a woman aged 60-70 years who had recovered from COVID-19.

V is TRBV11-2 and J is TRBJ1-1, with D uncertain. CDR3 size: 12 residues. V gave up 4 bases and J gave up 8 bases, with 11 bases separating them. Germline lookup yields CDR1 SGHAT and CDR2 FQNNGV. CDR3 in amino acids: CASSWLAAEAFF. In DNA, the CDR3 is TGTGCCAGCAGCTGGCTCGCGGCGGAAGCTTTCTTT.

The CDR3 region is CASSGSNQPQHF. As DNA, the CDR3 is TGTGCCAGCAGCGGTTCCAATCAGCCCCAGCATTTT. The genes are TRBV28 and TRBJ1-5; D not certain. Germline CDR1 MDHEN, CDR2 SYDVKM. The CDR3 loop spans 12 amino acids. V gave up 6 bases and J gave up 3 bases, with 6 bases separating them.

V usage is TRBV27 and J usage is TRBJ1-1; 7 bases are shared with TRBD1. V shed 6 bases and J 1 base; nucleotides not matched to a gene: 8. Germline V gene sequence: CDR1 MNHEY, CDR2 SMNVEV (reference sequence). The CDR3 is 15 amino acids. As DNA, the CDR3 is TGTGCCAGCAGCTACCTCGGGACAGAGAACACTGAAGCTTTCTTT. Its protein is CASSYLGTENTEAFF.

The chain recombines TRBV7-2 with TRBJ2-2, with 11 bases fitting TRBD2. Germline CDR1 and CDR2: SGHTA and FQGNSA. Unmatched junction bases numbered 18, after V lost 5 bases and J lost 7 bases. CDR3 length equals 19 residues. The DNA of the CDR3 is TGTGCCAGCAGCCCGGGGGCGGGGGCTAGCGGGAGGTATATCGGGGAGCTGTTTTTT. Translated, it gives CASSPGAGASGRYIGELFF.

The chain employs TRBV7-2 and TRBJ1-5; D ambiguous. Between the trimmed V and J ends, which lost 1 base and 0 bases, there was a span of 7 bases. The CDR3 sequence is 15 residues long. Germline CDR1 and CDR2: SGHTA and FQGNSA. The CDR3 DNA is TGTGCCAGCAGCTTAGGACTTATTAGCAATCAGCCCCAGCATTTT. As protein: CASSLGLISNQPQHF.

The table lists this clone with a count of one. The chain employs TRBV30 and TRBJ2-1, with D maybe TRBD1 (6 bases). The CDR3 loop spans 15 amino acids. Trimming pared 1 base from V and 0 bases from J, leaving 10 bases between. Germline CDR1 and CDR2: GTSNPN and SVGIG (reference sequence). The CDR3 here is CAWSEGVSSYNEQFF. The CDR3 region has the DNA TGTGCCTGGAGTGAGGGGGTTAGCTCCTACAATGAGCAGTTCTTC.